This TCR beta chain was retrieved from a study of cytomegalovirus exposure and HLA in healthy donors. Study context: Earlier results showed 120 million or so unique TCR beta sequences derived from about 179 million T cells.

The PCR made use of 60 Vbeta and 13 Jbeta primers. Profiled with immunoSEQ multiplex PCR; TCRdb holds only in-frame clones, not every one. The table records around 130,000 clones, 65% to 85% of them present only once. Points from the study as a whole: TCR beta sequences reportedly predicted most subjects' HLA-A and HLA-B alleles accurately. According to reports, the classifier identified cytomegalovirus status with high specificity and sensitivity.

This clone turned up a few times. Its antigen is undetermined. Germline assignment: CDR1 SGHDT and CDR2 YYEEEE. J gave up 2 bases and V 5 bases, and 8 bases lay outside the gene matches. CDR3 size: 15 residues. This chain uses TRBV5-6 with TRBJ2-3, with 7 bases aligning to TRBD1. The source of this sequence is a middle-aged woman in good health and CMV-seronegative. Sequences were obtained from PBMCs. CDR3 nucleotides: TGTGCCAGCAGGTGGACAGGCAGGACCACAGATACGCAGTATTTT. Its protein is CASRWTGRTTDTQYF.